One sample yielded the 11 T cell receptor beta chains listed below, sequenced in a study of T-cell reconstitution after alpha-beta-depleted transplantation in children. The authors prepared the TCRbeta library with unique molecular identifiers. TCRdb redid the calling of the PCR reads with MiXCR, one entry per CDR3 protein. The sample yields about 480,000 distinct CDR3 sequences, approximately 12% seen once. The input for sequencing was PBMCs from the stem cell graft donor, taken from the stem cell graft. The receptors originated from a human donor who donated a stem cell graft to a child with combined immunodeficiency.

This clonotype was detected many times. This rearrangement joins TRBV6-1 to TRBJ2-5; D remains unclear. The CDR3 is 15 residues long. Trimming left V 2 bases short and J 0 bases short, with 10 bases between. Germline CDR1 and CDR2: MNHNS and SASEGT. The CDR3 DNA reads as TGTGCCAGCAGTGAACAGGTATTGGACCAAGAGACCCAGTACTTC. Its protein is CASSEQVLDQETQYF.

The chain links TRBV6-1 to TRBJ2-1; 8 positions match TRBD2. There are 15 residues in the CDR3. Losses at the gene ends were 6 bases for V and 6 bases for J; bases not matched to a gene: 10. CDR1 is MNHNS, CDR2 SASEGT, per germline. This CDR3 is CASRGWDGGGNEQFF. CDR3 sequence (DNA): TGTGCCAGCAGGGGTTGGGACGGGGGGGGCAATGAGCAGTTCTTC.

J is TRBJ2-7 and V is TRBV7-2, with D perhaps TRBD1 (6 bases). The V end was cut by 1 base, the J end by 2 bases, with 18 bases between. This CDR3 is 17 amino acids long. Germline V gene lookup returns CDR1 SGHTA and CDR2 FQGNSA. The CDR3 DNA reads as TGTGCCAGCAGCTTAGGCGACAGGTTCAAAGCAACCTACGAGCAGTACTTC. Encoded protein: CASSLGDRFKATYEQYF.

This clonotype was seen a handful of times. The CDR3 DNA follows: TGTGCCAGCTCACCCCAACCGGGCACGTTCAACGAGCAGTACTTC. Translated, it gives CASSPQPGTFNEQYF. The chain is built from TRBV18 and TRBJ2-7, with D unresolved. From germline, CDR1 is KGHSH and CDR2 LQKENI. The CDR3 runs 15 residues. V was trimmed by 3 bases and J by 5 bases, leaving 17 bases between them.

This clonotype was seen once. CDR3 region: CASSSDRGGMETQYF. CDR3 DNA: TGTGCCAGCAGCTCCGACAGGGGAGGGATGGAGACCCAGTACTTC. The chain couples TRBV7-3 to TRBJ2-5, with a weak D call TRBD1 (8 bases). The CDR3 has 15 amino acids. The germline V and J ends were trimmed by 4 bases and 5 bases, with 17 bases remaining between them. Germline CDR1 is SGHTA and CDR2 is FQGTGA.

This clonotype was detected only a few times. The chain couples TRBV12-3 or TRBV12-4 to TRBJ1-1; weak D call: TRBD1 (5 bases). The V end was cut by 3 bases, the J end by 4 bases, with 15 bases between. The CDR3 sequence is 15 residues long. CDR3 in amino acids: CASSFRNRLGTEAFF. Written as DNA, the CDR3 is TGTGCCAGCAGTTTTAGGAACAGGCTGGGCACTGAAGCTTTCTTT.

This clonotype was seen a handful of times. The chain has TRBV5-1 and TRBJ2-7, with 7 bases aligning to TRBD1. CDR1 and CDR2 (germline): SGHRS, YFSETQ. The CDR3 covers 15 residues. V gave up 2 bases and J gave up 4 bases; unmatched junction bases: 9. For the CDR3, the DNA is TGCGCCAGCAGCTTTTCCGGGACAGACATTTACGAGCAGTACTTC. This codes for CASSFSGTDIYEQYF.

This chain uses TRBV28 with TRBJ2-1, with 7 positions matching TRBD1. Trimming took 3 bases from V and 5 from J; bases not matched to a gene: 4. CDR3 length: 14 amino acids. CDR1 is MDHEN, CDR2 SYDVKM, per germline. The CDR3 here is CASSFGDRDNEQFF. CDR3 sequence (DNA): TGTGCCAGCAGTTTTGGGGACAGAGACAATGAGCAGTTCTTC.

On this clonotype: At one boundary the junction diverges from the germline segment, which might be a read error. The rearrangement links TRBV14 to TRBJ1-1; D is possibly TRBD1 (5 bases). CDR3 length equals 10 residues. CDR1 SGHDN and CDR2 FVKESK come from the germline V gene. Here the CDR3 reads CQVRGAEAFF. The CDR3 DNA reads TGCCAAGTTCGAGGGGCTGAAGCTTTCTTT.

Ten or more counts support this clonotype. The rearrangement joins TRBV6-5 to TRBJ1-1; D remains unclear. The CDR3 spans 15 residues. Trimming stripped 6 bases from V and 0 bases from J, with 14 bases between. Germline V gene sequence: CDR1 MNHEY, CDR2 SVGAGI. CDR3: CASRNIRIMNTEAFF. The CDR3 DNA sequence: TGTGCCAGCAGAAATATACGGATCATGAACACTGAAGCTTTCTTT.

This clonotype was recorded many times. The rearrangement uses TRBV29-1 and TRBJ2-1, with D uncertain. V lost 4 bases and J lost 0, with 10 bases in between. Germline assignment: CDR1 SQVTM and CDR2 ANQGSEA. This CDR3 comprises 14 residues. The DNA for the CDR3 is TGCAGCGTTGTCCAACGGAGCTCCTACAATGAGCAGTTCTTC. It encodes CSVVQRSSYNEQFF.